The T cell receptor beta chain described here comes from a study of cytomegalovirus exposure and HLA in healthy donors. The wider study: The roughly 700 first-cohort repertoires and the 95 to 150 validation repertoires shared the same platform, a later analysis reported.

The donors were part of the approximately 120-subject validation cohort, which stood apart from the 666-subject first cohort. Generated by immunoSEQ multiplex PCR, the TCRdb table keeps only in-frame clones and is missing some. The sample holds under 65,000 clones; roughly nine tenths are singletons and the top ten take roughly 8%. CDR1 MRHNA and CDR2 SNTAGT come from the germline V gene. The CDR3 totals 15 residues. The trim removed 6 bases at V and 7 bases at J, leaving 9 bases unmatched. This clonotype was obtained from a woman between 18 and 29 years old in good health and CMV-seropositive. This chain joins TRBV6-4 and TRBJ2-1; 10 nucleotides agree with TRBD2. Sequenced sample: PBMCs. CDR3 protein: CASSVAGGERNEQFF. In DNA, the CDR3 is TGTGCCAGCAGCGTAGCGGGGGGCGAGAGAAATGAGCAGTTCTTC.